This TCR beta chain came from a study of blood T cell repertoires in COVID-19. Study-level background: PBMCs, B-cell-depleted T cells, or T cells provided the cDNA or gDNA that made up the material.

Germline-derived CDR1 and CDR2 are ENHRY and SYGVKD. The CDR3 contains 12 residues. Between the trimmed V and J ends, which lost 10 bases and 0 bases, there was a span of 9 bases. Using immunoSEQ multiplex PCR, the repertoire was profiled, and TCRdb retains in-frame clones only, with some absent. The sample has some 220,000 clones; 75% to 85% are singletons. The chain has TRBV10-3 and TRBJ1-1, with D hard to call. This clonotype originated in a woman between 65 and 79 years old with COVID-19, enrolled during active disease. Sequenced input: peripheral blood. The DNA of the CDR3 is TGTGCCAGTGGCCAAATGAACACTGAAGCTTTCTTT. This codes for CASGQMNTEAFF.